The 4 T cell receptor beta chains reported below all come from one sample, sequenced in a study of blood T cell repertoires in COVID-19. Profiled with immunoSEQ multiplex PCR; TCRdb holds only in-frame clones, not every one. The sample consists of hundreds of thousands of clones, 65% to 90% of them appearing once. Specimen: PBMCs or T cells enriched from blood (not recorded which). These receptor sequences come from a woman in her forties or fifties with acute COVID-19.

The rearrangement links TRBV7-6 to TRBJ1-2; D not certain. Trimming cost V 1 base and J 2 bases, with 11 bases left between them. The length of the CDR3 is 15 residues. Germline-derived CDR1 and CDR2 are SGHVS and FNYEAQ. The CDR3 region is CASSLERGGNYGYTF. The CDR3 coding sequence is TGTGCCAGCAGCTTAGAGCGTGGAGGGAACTATGGCTACACCTTC.

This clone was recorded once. The CDR3 DNA sequence: TGTGCCAGCATCCCCGACAGTAACACTGAAGCTTTCTTT. Translation gives CASIPDSNTEAFF. The J gene is TRBJ1-1, the V gene TRBV6-5, with D possibly matching TRBD1 (5 bases). V lost 7 bases, J lost 2 bases, and 11 bases lay in between. The CDR3 runs to 13 residues. CDR1 MNHEY and CDR2 SVGAGI come from the germline V gene.

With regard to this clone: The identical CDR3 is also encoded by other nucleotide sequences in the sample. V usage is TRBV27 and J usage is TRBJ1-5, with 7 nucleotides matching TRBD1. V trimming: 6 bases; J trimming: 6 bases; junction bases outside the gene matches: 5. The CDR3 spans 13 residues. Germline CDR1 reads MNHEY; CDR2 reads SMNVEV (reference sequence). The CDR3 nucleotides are TGTGCCAGCAGCCGACAGGGTAGTCAGCCCCAGCATTTT. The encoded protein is CASSRQGSQPQHF.

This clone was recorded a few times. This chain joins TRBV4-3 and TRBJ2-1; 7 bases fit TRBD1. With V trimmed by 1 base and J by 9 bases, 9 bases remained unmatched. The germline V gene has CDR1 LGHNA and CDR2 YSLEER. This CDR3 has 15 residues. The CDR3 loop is CASSQADSDRTEQFF. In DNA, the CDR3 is TGCGCCAGCAGCCAAGCCGATTCGGACAGGACTGAGCAGTTCTTC.